The 4 T cell receptor beta chains below were found in one sample sequenced in a study of blood T cell repertoires in COVID-19. Data came from immunoSEQ multiplex PCR; TCRdb stores just in-frame clones and leaves some out. The sample holds 150,000 to 200,000 clones, 90% seen once. Specimen: peripheral blood. These receptors were collected from a man aged 50-60 years with acute or convalescent COVID-19.

Of note for this clone: At one end the junction does not follow the germline gene, possibly because of a read error. The chain carries TRBV7-2 and TRBJ1-1; D uncertain. Germline values: CDR1 SGHTA, CDR2 FQGNSA. This CDR3 has 16 amino acids. This CDR3 reads CASSLGYGLGRTEAFF. The CDR3 DNA reads TGTGCCAGCAGTTTAGGCTATGGGCTGGGTAGGACTGAAGCTTTCTTT.

The chain carries TRBV2 and TRBJ2-7, with D possibly being TRBD2 (7 bases). CDR3 length: 12 residues. Trimming took off 6 bases at V and 7 bases at J, with 13 bases between the two ends. Germline V gene lookup returns CDR1 SNHLY and CDR2 FYNNEI. The CDR3 DNA is TGTGCCAGCAGGGGGGGGCTATGGGAGCAGTACTTC. It is translated as CASRGGLWEQYF.

DNA for the CDR3: TGTGCCAGCAGTCACGTACTGGGGCATCCCTATGGCTACACCTTC. Protein sequence: CASSHVLGHPYGYTF. The chain couples TRBV28 to TRBJ1-2; D may be TRBD1 (5 bases). Germline CDR1 MDHEN, CDR2 SYDVKM. CDR3 length: 15 residues. Deletions cut 5 bases from V and 4 bases from J, with 17 bases between.

This sequence joins TRBV6-5 and TRBJ2-7, with 9 nucleotides matching TRBD1. Germline V gene lookup returns CDR1 MNHEY and CDR2 SVGAGI. CDR3 length: 15 residues. V shed 6 bases and J 4 bases; nucleotides not matched to a gene: 10. The CDR3 DNA is TGTGCCAGCAGCCCAACAGGGGGCCTTAAGTACGAGCAGTACTTC. Its protein product is CASSPTGGLKYEQYF.